Reported below is one T cell receptor (beta chain). Its antigen is still unknown. PCR was performed using 60 Vbeta and 13 Jbeta primers. Clones were read by immunoSEQ multiplex PCR, and TCRdb kept only the in-frame ones, dropping some. This sample's clone table lists about 77,000 clones. The data derive from a study of cytomegalovirus exposure and HLA in healthy donors. Study at large: When 398 donors were genotyped, just over 80% of them were found to fall in the Caucasian-associated ancestry cluster.

Unmatched junction bases numbered 10, after V lost 5 bases and J lost 4 bases. CDR3 size: 15 residues. CDR1 is SGHAT, CDR2 FQNNGV, per germline. General study results and limits: It was reported that the classifier diagnosed cytomegalovirus status with high specificity and sensitivity in both the original and validation cohorts.

The sequencing sample was made of PBMCs. The V gene is TRBV11-2, the J gene TRBJ1-1; 7 bases are a match to TRBD1. This sequence was found in a man between 50 and 59 years old in good health and CMV-seropositive. The CDR3 here is CASSPDLQGGTEAFF. For the CDR3, the DNA is TGTGCCAGCAGCCCGGATCTCCAGGGGGGCACTGAAGCTTTCTTT.